This TCR beta chain comes out of a study of shared clonotypes between healthy human individuals. Regarding this clone: Its antigen is not identified.

The germline gives CDR1 MDHEN, CDR2 SYDVKM. The CDR3 has 14 residues. The J segment lost 10 bases and the V segment lost 6 bases, leaving 9 bases of the junction unmatched. Study-wide findings and caveats: Sorted-subset sequencing, rarefaction showed, was incomplete despite large depth. Generation probabilities were higher for clonotypes shared across all four sorted-subset donors than for unshared ones. Shared clonotypes: 4.5% to 5% naive CD4, around 4% naive CD8, 2% to 2.5% memory CD4, around 0.4% memory CD8.

The authors split each subset's genomic DNA evenly across several immunoSEQ plates. Measured with immunoSEQ multiplex PCR; TCRdb has only the in-frame clones, and not every one. The table shows around 700,000 clones, with 55% to 85% occurring only once. The sample taken for sequencing was memory CD4+ T cells sorted from blood. Subset in this sample: CD45RA-negative fraction. The chain carries TRBV28 and TRBJ1-5; 10 nucleotides line up with TRBD1. The origin of this receptor is a woman aged 25 to 39 in good health. This CDR3 reads CASRPGTGDRPQHF. The CDR3 region has the DNA TGTGCCAGCAGACCCGGGACAGGGGATCGTCCCCAGCATTTT.